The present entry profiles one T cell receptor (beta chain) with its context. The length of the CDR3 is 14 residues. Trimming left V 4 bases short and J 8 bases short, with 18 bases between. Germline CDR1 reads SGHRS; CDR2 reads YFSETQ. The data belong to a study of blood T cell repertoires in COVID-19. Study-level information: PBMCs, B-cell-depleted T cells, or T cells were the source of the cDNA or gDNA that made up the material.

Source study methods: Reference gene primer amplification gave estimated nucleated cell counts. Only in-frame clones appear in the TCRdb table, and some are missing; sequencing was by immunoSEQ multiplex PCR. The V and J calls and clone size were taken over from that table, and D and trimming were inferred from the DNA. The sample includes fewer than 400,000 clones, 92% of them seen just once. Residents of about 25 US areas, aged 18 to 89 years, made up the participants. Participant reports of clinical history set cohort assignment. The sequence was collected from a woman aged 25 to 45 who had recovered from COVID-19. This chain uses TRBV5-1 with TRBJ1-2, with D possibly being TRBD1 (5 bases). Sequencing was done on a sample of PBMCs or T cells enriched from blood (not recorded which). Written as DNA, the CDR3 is TGCGCCAGCAGCCTCTTGGGGCCCCAAGACGGCTACACCTTC. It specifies CASSLLGPQDGYTF.